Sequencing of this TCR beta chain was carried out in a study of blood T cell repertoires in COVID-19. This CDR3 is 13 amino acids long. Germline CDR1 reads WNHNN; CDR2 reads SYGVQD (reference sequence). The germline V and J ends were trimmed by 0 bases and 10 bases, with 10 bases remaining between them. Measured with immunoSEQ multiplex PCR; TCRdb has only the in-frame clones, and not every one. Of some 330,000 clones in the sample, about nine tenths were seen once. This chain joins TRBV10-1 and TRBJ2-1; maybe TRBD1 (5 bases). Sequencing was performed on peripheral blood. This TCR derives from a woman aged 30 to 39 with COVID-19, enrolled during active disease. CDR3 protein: CASSESRVGEQFF. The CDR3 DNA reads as TGCGCCAGCAGTGAGTCCAGGGTGGGGGAGCAGTTCTTC.